This TCR beta chain was observed in a study of cytomegalovirus exposure and HLA in healthy donors. As to this clone: The antigen remains undetermined.

These donors, healthy bone marrow donors, were studied. Findings and caveats of the study: When a later analysis was performed, an Asian-associated ancestry cluster reportedly had fewer N-insertions than the roughly 640-donor mean. Presence/absence analyses treated sequencing depth as roughly uniform across donors. Trimming of TCR beta V- and J-genes showed a link, identified in a later analysis, to a missense DCLRE1C variant.

PCR employed 60 Vbeta and 13 Jbeta primers. Produced via immunoSEQ multiplex PCR; TCRdb's table is partial and in-frame only. The sample shows about 130,000 clones, 80% to 85% of them seen only once. Sample: PBMCs. The sequence was collected from a boy aged 5-17 years in good health and CMV-seronegative.

The CDR3 bases are TGCGCCAGCAGCTCCGATGGTCGAGGCGAGCAGTACGTC. Translation gives CASSSDGRGEQYV. The rearrangement uses TRBV5-1 and TRBJ2-7, with unresolved D. Trimming pared 3 bases from V and 6 bases from J, leaving 13 bases between. The V gene's germline CDR1 is SGHRS and CDR2 YFSETQ. The CDR3 loop spans 13 amino acids.